Presented here are 26 T cell receptor beta chains from one specimen sequenced in a study of siplizumab effects on memory and regulatory T cells. Sequencing was performed with immunoSEQ multiplex PCR; in TCRdb, only in-frame clones are kept and a portion is missing. The repertoire has fewer than 85,000 clones, approximately 95% of them found once; the top ten carry approximately 17%. The specimen sequenced was CD8+ T cells sorted from blood. The receptor source for this set is a human donor in good health.

The chain carries TRBV11-2 and TRBJ1-6; the D is unclear. The CDR3 spans 14 residues. Trimming pared 1 base from V and 6 bases from J, leaving 7 bases between. Per germline, CDR1 SGHAT and CDR2 FQNNGV. The chain's CDR3 is CASSLGLSNSPLHF. CDR3 DNA sequence: TGTGCCAGCAGCTTAGGTCTCAGTAATTCACCCCTCCACTTT.

The chain uses TRBV6-5 and TRBJ1-4; D not certain. V lost 0 bases, J lost 8 bases, and 13 bases lay in between. Germline loops: CDR1 MNHEY, CDR2 SVGAGI. This CDR3 is built from 15 residues. CDR3 region: CASSYSGSEAEKLFF. The DNA of the CDR3 is TGTGCCAGCAGTTACTCGGGATCGGAGGCGGAAAAACTGTTTTTT.

The chain uses TRBV27 and TRBJ2-1, with TRBD2 identical over 8 bases. From germline, CDR1 is MNHEY and CDR2 SMNVEV (reference sequence). After removal of 7 bases from V and 8 bases from J, the junction contained 10 bases not matched to a gene. The CDR3 length is 14 residues. The CDR3 loop reads CASNNGRVLDEQFF. CDR3 nucleotides: TGTGCCAGCAACAACGGGAGGGTTTTAGATGAGCAGTTCTTC.

This chain connects TRBV7-9 to TRBJ2-7, with D unresolved. This CDR3 is 15 amino acids long. V was pared by 1 base and J by 2 bases, with 12 bases between. The germline CDR1 and CDR2 sequences are SEHNR and FQNEAQ (reference sequence). CDR3 sequence reads: CASSLGKGLTYEQYF. The CDR3 DNA sequence: TGTGCCAGCAGCTTAGGCAAGGGCTTAACCTACGAGCAGTACTTC.

The rearrangement links TRBV27 to TRBJ1-3; TRBD1 is a possible D gene (6 bases). The CDR3 consists of 14 residues. From germline, CDR1 is MNHEY and CDR2 SMNVEV (reference sequence). The V gene lost 3 bases and the J gene lost 2 bases, with 8 bases spanning the gap. This CDR3 is CASSFTGPGNTIYF. The CDR3 DNA is TGTGCCAGCAGTTTTACAGGGCCTGGAAACACCATATATTTT.

This sequence joins TRBV19 and TRBJ2-1; maybe TRBD2 (5 bases). The CDR3 is 15 amino acids. The germline V and J ends were trimmed by 3 bases and 5 bases, with 14 bases remaining between them. Germline CDR1 and CDR2: LNHDA and SQIVND (reference sequence). CDR3 DNA sequence: TGTGCCAGTAGTATGTCGCTAACTAGACACAATGAGCAGTTCTTC. Translation: CASSMSLTRHNEQFF.

The V gene is TRBV7-2, the J gene TRBJ2-3, with 12 bases aligning to TRBD2. Trimming removed 1 base from V and 4 bases from J; junction bases left unmatched: 3. There are 16 residues in the CDR3. Germline CDR1 is SGHTA and CDR2 is FQGNSA. In DNA, the CDR3 is TGTGCCAGCAGCTTAGTGACTAGCGGGAGACCAGATACGCAGTATTTT. Translation gives CASSLVTSGRPDTQYF.

This clone was picked up one time. The J gene is TRBJ2-1, the V gene TRBV4-1; possible D gene TRBD1, 7 bases. The CDR3 has 14 residues. Germline CDR1 reads MGHRA; CDR2 reads YSYEKL. The V end was cut by 1 base, the J end by 12 bases, with 16 bases between. CDR3 DNA sequence: TGCGCCAGCAGCCAAGTGAGGGCAGGGGGGACGCAGTTCTTC. Amino acids: CASSQVRAGGTQFF.

This sequence joins TRBV27 and TRBJ2-7; D possibly uses TRBD1 or TRBD2 (5 bases each). CDR3 length equals 14 residues. Looked up from germline, CDR1 is MNHEY and CDR2 is SMNVEV (reference sequence). Trimming stripped 6 bases from V and 1 base from J, with 13 bases between. CDR3 in amino acids: CASRDRDRSYEQYF. The CDR3 region has the DNA TGTGCCAGCAGGGACCGGGACCGATCCTACGAGCAGTACTTC.

The chain recombines TRBV5-4 with TRBJ1-5, with D possibly being TRBD1 (5 bases). CDR3 length: 12 amino acids. Germline V gene lookup returns CDR1 SGHNT and CDR2 YYREEE (reference sequence). The germline V and J ends were trimmed by 9 bases and 5 bases, with 12 bases remaining between them. CDR3 sequence reads: CAMRGDDQPQHF. CDR3 DNA: TGTGCCATGCGGGGGGATGATCAGCCCCAGCATTTT.

V is TRBV7-7 and J is TRBJ2-2, with D maybe TRBD2 (6 bases). The CDR3 sequence is 13 residues long. The germline gives CDR1 SSHAT, CDR2 FNYEAQ (reference sequence). CDR3: CAIQGLGTGELFF. The CDR3 DNA follows: TGTGCTATCCAGGGACTGGGCACCGGGGAGCTGTTTTTT.

The V and J genes are TRBV9 and TRBJ1-2, with D perhaps matching TRBD1 (6 bases). Trimming left V 5 bases short and J 8 bases short, with 7 bases between. This CDR3 spans 10 amino acids. Germline CDR1 is SGDLS and CDR2 is YYNGEE. The DNA of the CDR3 is TGTGCCAGCAGGGGGGCCGGCTACACCTTC. Translating gives CASRGAGYTF.

The chain couples TRBV18 to TRBJ2-1, with 12 positions matching TRBD2. After removal of 2 bases from V and 0 bases from J, the junction contained 20 bases not matched to a gene. CDR1 and CDR2 (germline): KGHSH, LQKENI. The CDR3 is 23 residues long. CDR3 nucleotides: TGTGCCAGCTCACCATCCTGGCAGAGTCCGGGACTAGCGGGTTGGAGCTCCTACAATGAGCAGTTCTTC. Translated, it gives CASSPSWQSPGLAGWSSYNEQFF.

This clone was recorded once. The genes are TRBV5-4 and TRBJ1-5, with D uncertain. Germline V gene data show CDR1 as SGHNT and CDR2 as YYREEE (reference sequence). The CDR3 runs 14 residues. With 2 bases removed from V and 4 bases from J, the gap between germline ends came to 10 bases. CDR3 region: CASSFGTENQPQHF. The CDR3 DNA sequence: TGTGCCAGCAGCTTTGGCACAGAGAATCAGCCCCAGCATTTT.

The chain employs TRBV27 and TRBJ1-4; D gene uncertain. The CDR3 has 14 residues. Trimming shortened V by 6 bases and J by 2 bases, and 10 bases separated the two germline ends. Germline-derived CDR1 and CDR2 are MNHEY and SMNVEV (reference sequence). This chain's CDR3 is CASSPVATNEKLFF. In DNA, the CDR3 is TGTGCCAGCAGCCCGGTGGCGACTAATGAAAAACTGTTTTTT.

The V call is TRBV2, the J call TRBJ2-5; D may be TRBD1 or TRBD2 (5 bases each). The CDR3 sequence is 13 residues long. The germline V gene has CDR1 SNHLY and CDR2 FYNNEI. V was cut by 6 bases and J by 5 bases, with 13 bases left in between. CDR3 protein: CASRPRGDETQYF. CDR3 nucleotides: TGTGCCAGCAGACCGAGGGGTGACGAGACCCAGTACTTC.

The V call is TRBV4-1, the J call TRBJ2-3, with 12 nucleotides matching TRBD1. Per the germline V gene, CDR1 is MGHRA and CDR2 is YSYEKL. CDR3 length: 17 residues. Trimming removed 2 bases from V and 3 bases from J; junction bases left unmatched: 6. This CDR3 reads CASSQRGTGGVTDTQYF. For the CDR3, the DNA is TGCGCCAGCAGCCAACGGGGGACAGGGGGCGTTACAGATACGCAGTATTTT.

The chain is built from TRBV6-1 and TRBJ2-3; no firm D call. The V gene's germline CDR1 is MNHNS and CDR2 SASEGT. This CDR3 has 12 residues. V dropped 2 bases and J dropped 7 bases, with 7 bases sitting between them. CDR3 protein: CASSELIHTQYF. The CDR3 nucleotides are TGTGCCAGCAGTGAACTCATCCATACGCAGTATTTT.

V and J are TRBV27 and TRBJ2-7; D remains unclear. Trimming stripped 5 bases from V and 2 bases from J, with 7 bases between. This CDR3 is built from 12 residues. The germline V gene has CDR1 MNHEY and CDR2 SMNVEV (reference sequence). CDR3 region: CASSPDAYEQYF. The CDR3 nucleotides read TGTGCCAGCAGTCCCGATGCCTACGAGCAGTACTTC.

This clone is a singleton in its sample. The CDR3 end shows no conserved phenylalanine or tryptophan, and so a read error is likely. The chain uses TRBV7-6 and TRBJ1-1; D is ambiguous. V dropped 0 bases and J dropped 4 bases, with 15 bases sitting between them. Germline V gene data show CDR1 as SGHVS and CDR2 as FNYEAQ. CDR3 length: 16 residues. CDR3 sequence: CASSLAGSAWGTEAFL. CDR3 bases: TGTGCCAGCAGCTTAGCGGGGTCAGCTTGGGGCACTGAAGCTTTCCTT.

The gene calls are TRBV4-2 and TRBJ2-7, with D unclear. Germline CDR1 LGHNA, CDR2 YNFKEQ. The CDR3 spans 15 residues. Trimming removed 3 bases at V and 4 bases at J, with 16 bases between. This CDR3 reads CASSQSEAPVYEQYF. The DNA of the CDR3 is TGTGCCAGCAGCCAGTCCGAGGCCCCGGTATACGAGCAGTACTTC.

The chain carries TRBV13 and TRBJ1-3, with D possibly being TRBD1 (6 bases). Trimming stripped 5 bases from V and 4 bases from J, with 15 bases between. The length of the CDR3 is 15 residues. Germline values: CDR1 PRHDT, CDR2 FYEKMQ (reference sequence). For the CDR3, the DNA is TGTGCCAGCAGCGACGGACAGCCAGCAGGAAACACCATATATTTT. Residues: CASSDGQPAGNTIYF.

The chain uses TRBV6-4 and TRBJ2-2; D is unresolved. Germline CDR1 is MRHNA and CDR2 is SNTAGT. The V and J ends lost 2 bases and 7 bases respectively, with 5 bases between them. The CDR3 runs 12 residues. The CDR3: CASSDSNGELFF. DNA of the CDR3: TGTGCCAGCAGTGACAGTAACGGGGAGCTGTTTTTT.

The J gene is TRBJ2-5, the V gene TRBV27; D is possibly TRBD2 (6 bases). Germline values: CDR1 MNHEY, CDR2 SMNVEV (reference sequence). Trimming removed 4 bases from V and 10 bases from J, with 13 bases in between. CDR3 length: 12 amino acids. The CDR3 sequence is CASSSYLGGQYF. In nucleotides, the CDR3 is TGTGCCAGCAGTTCCTACCTGGGGGGCCAGTACTTC.

The chain is built from TRBV6-1 and TRBJ1-1, with no clear D. V was clipped by 2 bases and J by 0 bases, with 7 bases between them. CDR1 and CDR2 from the germline V gene are MNHNS and SASEGT. The CDR3 consists of 14 residues. CDR3 sequence reads: CASSEWAVNTEAFF. The DNA for the CDR3 is TGTGCCAGCAGTGAATGGGCGGTGAACACTGAAGCTTTCTTT.

The chain joins TRBV21-1 to TRBJ2-3; the table gives TRBD1 as D, unverified against the DNA. TRBV21-1 is designated a pseudogene. The CDR3 is 13 amino acids. The CDR3 is CASDKGAADTQYF. For the CDR3, the DNA is TGTGCCAGCGATAAGGGGGCAGCAGATACGCAGTATTTT.